What follows is one T cell receptor (beta chain) and its context. Its antigen remains unknown. The data were taken from a study of cytomegalovirus exposure and HLA in healthy donors. Overall study results and limits: Later on, a genetic analysis was performed. It linked a missense variant in DCLRE1C with V- and J-gene trimming of TCR beta.

PCR used 60 Vbeta primers and 13 Jbeta primers. Method: immunoSEQ multiplex PCR; TCRdb's copy keeps in-frame clones and lacks some. The top ten hold about 3.6% of the sample, which has 85,000 to 120,000 clones, around 80% seen once. The ends lost 5 bases at V and 7 bases at J; junction bases unmatched: 16. CDR1 and CDR2 from the germline V gene are MGHRA and YSYEKL. The CDR3 contains 18 residues. This clonotype was sampled from a man aged 60-69 years in good health and CMV-seronegative. The sequencing input was PBMCs. The chain employs TRBV4-1 and TRBJ2-2; 10 nucleotides align to TRBD1. DNA of the CDR3: TGCGCCAGCAGCGTCCAACCACCGGGACAGGGGTACGGCGGGGAGCTGTTTTTT. Its protein is CASSVQPPGQGYGGELFF.